Presented here are 7 T cell receptor beta chains from one specimen sequenced in a study of blood T cell repertoires in COVID-19. Using immunoSEQ multiplex PCR, the repertoire was profiled, and TCRdb retains in-frame clones only, with some absent. This sample yields 270,000 or so clones, of which 80% to 85% are seen a single time; around 3.6% belongs to the top ten. The material sequenced was PBMCs or T cells enriched from blood (not recorded which). These receptors all stem from a man aged 50 to 60 who had recovered from COVID-19.

The V gene is TRBV5-5, the J gene TRBJ1-2; possible D gene TRBD1, 6 bases. Per germline, CDR1 SGHKS and CDR2 YYEKEE (reference sequence). V was shortened by 3 bases and J by 4 bases, with 16 bases between the two germline ends. The CDR3 consists of 15 residues. CDR3 nucleotide sequence: TGTGCCAGCAGCTCCTTGGGGGGGCTAAGCTATGGCTACACCTTC. This encodes CASSSLGGLSYGYTF.

This clone was counted between two and nine times. The V gene is TRBV3-1 (or the pseudogene TRBV3-2), the J gene TRBJ2-1; 11 bases line up with TRBD2. The CDR3 length is 16 residues. The V gene's germline CDR1 is LGHDT and CDR2 YNNKEL (reference sequence). V lost 2 bases, J lost 7 bases, and 7 bases stayed unmatched. The CDR3 reads CASSQRRVAGGNEQFF. In nucleotides, the CDR3 is TGTGCCAGCAGCCAACGAAGGGTAGCGGGAGGGAATGAGCAGTTCTTC.

The chain joins TRBV4-1 to TRBJ1-2; 10 bases are shared with TRBD1. The germline V gene encodes CDR1 MGHRA and CDR2 YSYEKL. With V trimmed by 3 bases and J by 8 bases, 6 bases remained unmatched. This CDR3 has 14 amino acids. The CDR3, as DNA: TGCGCCAGCAGCCAGGCCGACAGGGGGCAGGGCTACACCTTC. It yields the protein CASSQADRGQGYTF.

The V and J genes are TRBV7-9 and TRBJ1-4; 10 positions match TRBD1. CDR1 and CDR2 (germline): SEHNR, FQNEAQ (reference sequence). The CDR3 is 17 residues long. V lost 6 bases to trimming and J lost 5 bases; unmatched junction nucleotides: 12. The CDR3 here is CASSADRGSGLNEKLFF. The CDR3 nucleotides read TGTGCCAGCAGTGCGGACAGGGGGTCTGGACTGAATGAAAAACTGTTTTTT.

This chain links TRBV18 with TRBJ1-5; 7 nucleotides agree with TRBD1. The CDR3 loop spans 15 amino acids. With 4 bases clipped from V and 0 bases from J, the junction kept 3 bases outside the gene matches. Germline values: CDR1 KGHSH, CDR2 LQKENI. The CDR3 region is CASSQDRNSNQPQHF. CDR3 bases: TGTGCCAGCTCACAGGACAGGAATAGCAATCAGCCCCAGCATTTT.

The V call is TRBV2, the J call TRBJ1-2; D unresolved. Germline V gives CDR1 SNHLY, CDR2 FYNNEI. Trimming took 4 bases from V and 4 from J, leaving 4 bases between them. The CDR3 length is 11 residues. The chain's CDR3 is CASSALYGYTF. CDR3 bases: TGTGCCAGCAGTGCCCTCTATGGCTACACCTTC. Supplemented by reference TRBV2 and TRBJ1-2, the full variable domain reads EPEVTQTPSHQVTQMGQEVILRCVPISNHLYFYWYRQILGQKVEFLVSFYNNEISEKSEIFDDQFSVERPDGSNFTLKIRSTKLEDSAMYFCASSALYGYTFGSGTRLTVV.

The chain combines TRBV7-9 with TRBJ2-2; D possibly corresponds to TRBD1 (6 bases). The germline V gene has CDR1 SEHNR and CDR2 FQNEAQ (reference sequence). The CDR3 is 15 amino acids. The ends were cut back, 4 bases at V and 3 bases at J, with 12 bases in the middle. The DNA of the CDR3 is TGTGCCAGCAGCTCCCCAGGGGCCGACACCGGGGAGCTGTTTTTT. Protein: CASSSPGADTGELFF.